This T cell receptor beta chain is from a study of vaccination and CD4 T cells after COVID-19. Study overall: Every participant was given two doses of BNT162b2 or mRNA-1273 vaccine. Post-COVID draws came a median roughly 97 days after diagnosis (range 35 to 161). Study findings and constraints: Median numbers of SARS-CoV-2-reactive clonotypes increased from around 19 to 38 (not a significant change).

For this clonotype: Its antigen is unidentified.

The Oncomine TCR Beta short-read assay was applied to DNA of cultured CD4+ T cells. A single record per CDR3 protein comes from TCRdb applying MiXCR to the PCR reads. Of fewer than 20,000 distinct CDR3 sequences in the sample, around 80% were seen once. Trimming shortened V by 5 bases and J by 12 bases, and 20 bases separated the two germline ends. From germline, CDR1 is MNHNS and CDR2 SASEGT. The CDR3 totals 15 residues. Sample treatment: roughly nine-day PBMC culture with coronavirus spike peptide pools or control peptides (ViraFEST assay). The clonotype was recovered from a human donor who received a COVID-19 vaccine. The chain joins TRBV6-1 to TRBJ1-6; D is unresolved. The material sequenced was CD4+ T cells from blood, cultured in vitro, taken after SARS-CoV-2 vaccination. The CDR3 DNA reads as TGTGCCAGCAGTCTTACGACGCCGATAAGGGTACCCCTCCACTTT. Translated: CASSLTTPIRVPLHF.